This TCR beta chain is from a study of shared clonotypes between healthy human individuals. Healthy HIV-negative adults with no recent acute infections or vaccinations were recruited as donors. Notes on this clone: The target antigen is unknown.

Execution of the assay was at deep level. The assay was immunoSEQ multiplex PCR, and TCRdb's table has in-frame clones only and misses some. The repertoire holds under 650,000 clones, with about 96% as singletons. Looked up from germline, CDR1 is MDHEN and CDR2 is SYDVKM. The V gene end was trimmed by 6 bases and the J gene end by 5 bases; junction bases not matched to a gene: 6. This CDR3 spans 13 amino acids. Study findings and constraints: An anticipated effect of sequencing depth on clonotype sharing among donors was recognized.

The sequence came from a woman in her 30s in good health. The V and J genes are TRBV28 and TRBJ2-7, with TRBD1 identical over 8 bases. The sample consisted of naive CD4+ T cells sorted from blood. Stated subset: CD45RA+ positively selected. The CDR3 spells CASSDRQGNEQYF. Here the CDR3 DNA reads TGTGCCAGCAGCGACCGACAGGGGAACGAGCAGTACTTC. Drawing the rest from reference TRBV28 and TRBJ2-7, the complete variable domain is DVKVTQSSRYLVKRTGEKVFLECVQDMDHENMFWYRQDPGLGLRLIYFSYDVKMKEKGDIPEGYSVSREKKERFSLILESASTNQTSMYLCASSDRQGNEQYFGPGTRLTVT.